This is a list of T cell receptor beta chains from one sample in a study of cytomegalovirus exposure and HLA in healthy donors. Assay: immunoSEQ multiplex PCR; the TCRdb copy retains only in-frame clones and omits some. This table holds about 160,000 clones, roughly 79% found once. The source material was PBMCs. The receptors shown here come from a middle-aged woman in good health and CMV-seronegative. CDR3s include the opening cysteine and the closing phenylalanine or tryptophan. Fields, in order: D gene, V gene, J gene, CDR3 protein, CDR3 DNA. D genes are given only for firm matches.

.	TRBV5-8	TRBJ1-1	CASSQEGENTEAFF	TGTGCCAGCAGCCAGGAAGGGGAGAACACTGAAGCTTTCTTT
.	TRBV19	TRBJ2-7	CASSREAGYEQYF	TGTGCCAGTAGTAGAGAGGCAGGCTACGAGCAGTACTTC
TRBD1	TRBV5-1	TRBJ1-2	CASKETGGVYGYTF	TGCGCCAGCAAGGAAACAGGGGGCGTCTATGGCTACACCTTC
TRBD2	TRBV19	TRBJ2-3	CASTPGLALGTQYF	TGTGCCAGCACTCCGGGACTAGCTCTCGGGACGCAGTATTTT
TRBD1	TRBV27	TRBJ2-7	CASSFSGTGFLEQYF	TGTGCCAGCAGTTTCTCCGGGACAGGGTTTCTCGAGCAGTACTTC
.	TRBV6-5	TRBJ2-1	CASSSAAGRSYNEQFF	TGTGCCAGCAGTTCCGCCGCGGGGAGATCCTACAATGAGCAGTTCTTC
.	TRBV5-1	TRBJ2-7	CASSLAGLYYEQYF	TGCGCCAGCAGCTTGGCCGGACTATACTACGAGCAGTACTTC
.	TRBV21-1	TRBJ1-1	CASSKAEPKHRQGRMGTEAFF	TGTGCCAGCAGCAAAGCTGAACCAAAACACCGACAGGGGAGGATGGGCACTGAAGCTTTCTTT
TRBD2	TRBV5-1	TRBJ2-1	CASSFGLAGGNEQFF	TGCGCCAGCAGCTTTGGGCTAGCGGGAGGGAATGAGCAGTTCTTC
.	TRBV29-1	TRBJ1-2	CSVEIVGAGYTF	TGCAGCGTTGAGATTGTGGGAGCCGGCTACACCTTC
TRBD1	TRBV6-6	TRBJ2-5	CASSYGTGKTQYF	TGTGCCAGCAGTTATGGGACAGGGAAGACCCAGTACTTC
.	TRBV28	TRBJ1-5	CASSFFDSYTHGNQPQHF	TGTGCCAGCAGTTTTTTCGACAGCTACACACATGGGAATCAGCCCCAGCATTTT
.	TRBV30	TRBJ2-2	CAWKRLAYGELFF	TGTGCCTGGAAGAGATTAGCGTACGGGGAGCTGTTTTTT
TRBD2	TRBV7-9	TRBJ2-7	CASSSSGAGGPYEQYF	TGTGCCAGCAGCTCCAGCGGGGCGGGAGGCCCCTACGAGCAGTACTTC
.	TRBV10-1	TRBJ1-1	CASSCTGYGTEAFF	TGCGCCAGCAGTTGCACAGGGTATGGCACTGAAGCTTTCTTT
.	TRBV11-3	TRBJ2-2	CASSLSGGANTGELFF	TGTGCCAGCAGCTTAAGTGGAGGGGCGAACACCGGGGAGCTGTTTTTT